The 30 T cell receptor beta chains presented below share a single source sample, sequenced in a study of cytomegalovirus exposure and HLA in healthy donors. Primers for the PCR totalled 60 Vbeta and 13 Jbeta. Method: immunoSEQ multiplex PCR; TCRdb's copy keeps in-frame clones and lacks some. The sample shows about 120,000 clones, about four fifths of them seen only once. What was sequenced was PBMCs. These TCRs come from a young man in good health and CMV-seropositive.

The chain carries TRBV27 and TRBJ1-5; 7 nucleotides match TRBD1. The germline gives CDR1 MNHEY, CDR2 SMNVEV (reference sequence). The CDR3 has 17 residues. J gave up 0 bases and V 6 bases, and 11 bases lay outside the gene matches. CDR3 amino acids: CASRIGTAAYSNQPQHF. Written as DNA, the CDR3 is TGTGCCAGCAGAATCGGGACAGCCGCTTATAGCAATCAGCCCCAGCATTTT.

V and J are TRBV7-3 and TRBJ2-1, with TRBD1 identical over 9 bases. The CDR3 covers 14 residues. CDR1 SGHTA and CDR2 FQGTGA come from the germline V gene. Trimming took 5 bases from V and 5 from J; bases not matched to a gene: 4. For the CDR3, the DNA is TGTGCCAGCAGCCCCCGGACAGGGGACAATGAGCAGTTCTTC. It is translated as CASSPRTGDNEQFF.

CDR3 loop: CASRSIRGKAGELFF. CDR3 bases: TGTGCCAGCAGATCAATCAGGGGCAAGGCCGGGGAGCTGTTTTTT. The chain combines TRBV2 with TRBJ2-2; D is perhaps TRBD1 (6 bases). The V end was cut by 6 bases, the J end by 6 bases, with 17 bases between. CDR1 and CDR2 (germline): SNHLY, FYNNEI. CDR3 length equals 15 residues.

The CDR3 coding sequence is TGTGCCAGCAGCAATCAGGGTATCTCTGGAAACACCATATATTTT. Translation: CASSNQGISGNTIYF. V usage is TRBV5-5 and J usage is TRBJ1-3; D might be TRBD1 (5 bases). CDR1 and CDR2 (germline): SGHKS, YYEKEE (reference sequence). The V end was cut by 4 bases, the J end by 0 bases, with 11 bases between. The CDR3 covers 15 residues.

The CDR3 spells CASSPQGQNEQYV. For the CDR3, the DNA is TGTGCCAGCAGTCCCCAGGGGCAAAACGAGCAGTACGTC. J is TRBJ2-7 and V is TRBV6-1; the D gene is possibly TRBD1 (6 bases). The germline V and J ends were trimmed by 5 bases and 5 bases, with 13 bases remaining between them. The length of the CDR3 is 13 residues. Germline CDR1 and CDR2: MNHNS and SASEGT.

The chain employs TRBV13 and TRBJ2-7, with 11 bases fitting TRBD2. Germline V lookup: CDR1 PRHDT, CDR2 FYEKMQ (reference sequence). CDR3 size: 19 residues. Trimming took 0 bases from V and 3 from J; bases not matched to a gene: 13. The CDR3 bases are TGTGCCAGCAGCTTAGGCGGGATCGTGAGGACTAGCGGGTACTACGAGCAGTACGTC. It translates to CASSLGGIVRTSGYYEQYV.

The chain links TRBV28 to TRBJ1-2; tentatively, D is TRBD1 (5 bases). CDR1 MDHEN and CDR2 SYDVKM come from the germline V gene. The CDR3 runs 13 residues. Trimming took off 2 bases at V and 4 bases at J, with 8 bases between the two ends. The CDR3: CASSLPGFYGYTF. The CDR3 DNA reads as TGTGCCAGCAGTTTACCAGGGTTCTATGGCTACACCTTC.

As for this clone: Other DNA sequences of this sample code for an identical CDR3. The chain carries TRBV9 and TRBJ1-2; 9 bases are shared with TRBD1. The CDR3 is 14 residues long. J was trimmed by 4 bases and V by 4 bases; bases with no gene match: 5. Germline loops: CDR1 SGDLS, CDR2 YYNGEE. The CDR3 nucleotides are TGTGCCAGCAGCCCCCAACAGGGGGCCTATGGCTACACCTTC. It is translated as CASSPQQGAYGYTF.

The chain carries TRBV7-2 and TRBJ2-3; TRBD2 matches at 9 bases. Per germline, CDR1 SGHTA and CDR2 FQGNSA. The CDR3 sequence is 14 residues long. V lost 3 bases, J lost 8 bases, and 6 bases stayed unmatched. In DNA, the CDR3 is TGTGCCAGCAGCTTGGGCGGGGGGGTGCGTACGCAGTATTTT. Protein: CASSLGGGVRTQYF.

The V call is TRBV4-2, the J call TRBJ2-2; D possibly corresponds to TRBD2 (5 bases). V dropped 4 bases and J dropped 1 base, with 7 bases sitting between them. Per germline, CDR1 LGHNA and CDR2 YNFKEQ. This CDR3 spans 14 amino acids. CDR3 nucleotides: TGTGCCAGCAGCCGCGGACTGAACACCGGGGAGCTGTTTTTT. Translating gives CASSRGLNTGELFF.

J is TRBJ1-6 and V is TRBV27, with a weak D call TRBD1 (6 bases). The CDR3 spans 13 residues. The ends were cut back, 3 bases at V and 7 bases at J, with 7 bases in the middle. Germline-derived CDR1 and CDR2 are MNHEY and SMNVEV (reference sequence). The CDR3 region is CASSFTGNSPLHF. In nucleotides, the CDR3 is TGTGCCAGCAGTTTTACAGGGAATTCACCCCTCCACTTT.

J is TRBJ2-1 and V is TRBV14; D ambiguous. Germline values: CDR1 SGHDN, CDR2 FVKESK. CDR3 length: 12 residues. Deletions cut 3 bases from V and 8 bases from J, with 8 bases between. CDR3 DNA sequence: TGTGCCAGCAGCCACATGAGCGATGAGCAGTTCTTC. This translates into CASSHMSDEQFF. Drawing the rest from reference TRBV14 and TRBJ2-1, the complete variable domain is EAGVTQFPSHSVIEKGQTVTLRCDPISGHDNLYWYRRVMGKEIKFLLHFVKESKQDESGMPNNRFLAERTGGTYSTLKVQPAELEDSGVYFCASSHMSDEQFFGPGTRLTVL.

The V call is TRBV21-1, the J call TRBJ2-2; TRBD2, as called in the table, went unchecked against the DNA. TRBV21-1 is classified as a pseudogene. This CDR3 contains 17 residues. CDR3 amino acids: CASSLGSGGPGTGELFF. The CDR3 coding sequence is TGTGCCAGCAGCCTAGGAAGCGGGGGCCCGGGGACCGGGGAGCTGTTTTTT.

The V call is TRBV4-1, the J call TRBJ1-1; possible D gene TRBD1, 6 bases. The length of the CDR3 is 15 residues. Germline V gene sequence: CDR1 MGHRA, CDR2 YSYEKL. With 1 base removed from V and 5 bases from J, the gap between germline ends came to 14 bases. The CDR3 sequence: CASSQGGGLRTEAFF. Written as DNA, the CDR3 is TGCGCCAGCAGCCAAGGTGGGGGCTTGAGGACTGAAGCTTTCTTT.

This clone was picked up a small number of times. V and J are TRBV11-2 and TRBJ2-5; tentatively, D is TRBD2 (6 bases). V lost 2 bases to trimming and J lost 2 bases, with 18 bases between them. Germline V CDR1 and CDR2: SGHAT, FQNNGV. The CDR3 contains 17 residues. In DNA form, the CDR3 reads TGTGCCAGCAGCTTACCCCTCAGACTAGACCTACAAGAGACCCAGTACTTC. Its protein product is CASSLPLRLDLQETQYF.

The V gene is TRBV28, the J gene TRBJ1-2, with 7 bases fitting TRBD1. The germline V gene has CDR1 MDHEN and CDR2 SYDVKM. Unmatched junction bases numbered 15, after V lost 6 bases and J lost 8 bases. CDR3 length: 15 amino acids. The CDR3 reads CASRPTGSTGRGYTF. The CDR3 DNA reads as TGTGCCAGCAGGCCTACAGGGTCGACAGGGCGCGGCTACACCTTC.

The CDR3 coding sequence is TGTGCCAGCAGCTTGAAGGCTAGCGGGGTCACAGATACGCAGTATTTT. Protein product: CASSLKASGVTDTQYF. The genes are TRBV5-4 and TRBJ2-3; the match to TRBD2 covers 9 bases. The germline CDR1 and CDR2 sequences are SGHNT and YYREEE (reference sequence). Germline trimming cut 1 base from V and 2 bases from J; bases unmatched to any gene: 5. This CDR3 is 16 amino acids long.

CDR3 region: CASSLSPEAFF. CDR3 DNA: TGTGCCAGCTCACTCTCCCCTGAAGCTTTCTTT. The chain is built from TRBV18 and TRBJ1-1; the D is unclear. The CDR3 consists of 11 residues. Trimming removed 4 bases at V and 6 bases at J, with 6 bases between. Germline V gene sequence: CDR1 KGHSH, CDR2 LQKENI.

This clone turned up a few times. The chain has TRBV6-1 and TRBJ1-5; TRBD1 is a possible D gene (6 bases). Trimming took off 9 bases at V and 15 bases at J, with 15 bases between the two ends. The CDR3 has 10 residues. The germline gives CDR1 MNHNS, CDR2 SASEGT. The CDR3 here is CARTRGHSHF. For the CDR3, the DNA is TGTGCCAGAACACGGGGACACTCGCATTTT.

The J gene is TRBJ2-5, the V gene TRBV14; TRBD2 agrees at 8 bases. Trimming removed 4 bases from V and 5 bases from J; junction bases left unmatched: 9. The CDR3 has 15 amino acids. In germline, CDR1 is SGHDN, CDR2 FVKESK. The CDR3 region has the DNA TGTGCCAGCAGCCGGACCCCGGGAGGGAGGGAGACCCAGTACTTC. This translates into CASSRTPGGRETQYF.

The V call is TRBV5-6, the J call TRBJ1-2; D call uncertain. Germline-derived CDR1 and CDR2 are SGHDT and YYEEEE. The V gene lost 3 bases and the J gene lost 5 bases, with 11 bases spanning the gap. The CDR3 spans 13 residues. CDR3 region: CASSSGLEYGYTF. CDR3 sequence (DNA): TGTGCCAGCAGCTCAGGACTAGAATATGGCTACACCTTC.

The J gene is TRBJ1-5, the V gene TRBV9; D is ambiguous. Germline V CDR1 and CDR2: SGDLS, YYNGEE. The CDR3 has 14 residues. Trimming shortened V by 2 bases and J by 0 bases, and 6 bases separated the two germline ends. CDR3 protein: CASSVAASNQPQHF. As DNA, the CDR3 is TGTGCCAGCAGCGTGGCGGCTAGCAATCAGCCCCAGCATTTT.

The J gene is TRBJ2-7, the V gene TRBV5-1; the match to TRBD1 covers 11 bases. The CDR3 runs to 16 residues. The V gene end was trimmed by 2 bases and the J gene end by 3 bases; junction bases not matched to a gene: 7. The V gene's germline CDR1 is SGHRS and CDR2 YFSETQ. The CDR3 is CASSFYPGTGGYEQYF. The CDR3 nucleotides read TGCGCCAGCAGCTTTTACCCGGGGACAGGGGGCTACGAGCAGTACTTC.

Here the CDR3 reads CASSFSGAFQETQYF. The CDR3 DNA reads TGCGCCAGCAGCTTTAGCGGGGCTTTCCAAGAGACCCAGTACTTC. The chain combines TRBV5-1 with TRBJ2-5, with 8 nucleotides matching TRBD2. J lost 1 base, V lost 2 bases, and 4 bases had no gene match. Per the germline V gene, CDR1 is SGHRS and CDR2 is YFSETQ. The CDR3 covers 15 residues.

The chain joins TRBV4-1 to TRBJ2-2; maybe TRBD1 (5 bases). Trimming took 4 bases from V and 0 from J, leaving 9 bases between them. CDR3 length equals 15 residues. CDR1 MGHRA and CDR2 YSYEKL come from the germline V gene. Here the CDR3 reads CASSLREANTGELFF. Written as DNA, the CDR3 is TGCGCCAGCAGCCTCAGGGAAGCGAACACCGGGGAGCTGTTTTTT.

The chain joins TRBV27 to TRBJ2-7, with TRBD1 as a possible D gene (6 bases). Germline loops: CDR1 MNHEY, CDR2 SMNVEV (reference sequence). The CDR3 consists of 13 residues. Trimming took 5 bases from V and 1 from J, leaving 9 bases between them. CDR3 sequence: CASSPGQSYEQYF. As DNA, the CDR3 is TGTGCCAGCAGTCCAGGACAGTCCTACGAGCAGTACTTC.

The chain uses TRBV5-4 and TRBJ1-1, with 8 nucleotides matching TRBD1. CDR1 is SGHNT and CDR2 is YYREEE in the germline V gene (reference sequence). Trimming at V came to 1 base and at J to 5 bases, leaving 7 bases not matched to a gene. This CDR3 contains 15 residues. CDR3 protein: CASSLRGWTGTEAFF. The CDR3 DNA reads TGTGCCAGCAGCTTGCGAGGCTGGACAGGGACTGAAGCTTTCTTT. The entire variable domain, with the rest obtained from reference TRBV5-4 and TRBJ1-1, is as follows: ETGVTQSPTHLIKTRGQQVTLRCSSQSGHNTVSWYQQALGQGPQFIFQYYREEENGRGNFPPRFSGLQFPNYSSELNVNALELDDSALYLCASSLRGWTGTEAFFGQGTRLTVV.

V and J are TRBV25-1 and TRBJ2-3; 10 nucleotides agree with TRBD2. The trim removed 3 bases at V and 9 bases at J, leaving 6 bases unmatched. Germline V gene data show CDR1 as MGHDK and CDR2 as SYGVNS. The CDR3 extends over 14 amino acids. CDR3 sequence: CASSESSGRNTQYF. CDR3 bases: TGTGCCAGCAGTGAGAGTAGCGGGAGGAACACGCAGTATTTT.

The CDR3 sequence is CATSGTGNTGELFF. The CDR3 DNA reads TGTGCCACTTCCGGGACAGGCAACACCGGGGAGCTGTTTTTT. The chain combines TRBV19 with TRBJ2-2; 8 nucleotides agree with TRBD1. CDR1 LNHDA and CDR2 SQIVND come from the germline V gene (reference sequence). This CDR3 has 14 residues. V lost 10 bases to trimming and J lost 2 bases; unmatched junction nucleotides: 6.

The rearrangement uses TRBV5-1 and TRBJ1-4; 7 positions match TRBD1. V lost 4 bases and J lost 4; bases outside the gene matches: 7. The germline V gene encodes CDR1 SGHRS and CDR2 YFSETQ. This CDR3 contains 15 residues. CDR3 bases: TGCGCCAGCAGCGCCGGACAGGCCTTTAATGAAAAACTGTTTTTT. Residues: CASSAGQAFNEKLFF.